This TCR beta chain was profiled in a study of blood T cell repertoires in COVID-19. As for the study in general: Sample material is recorded as cDNA or gDNA derived from T cells, B-cell-depleted T cells, or PBMCs.

CDR3 length equals 16 residues. CDR1 is MNHEY and CDR2 is SMNVEV in the germline V gene (reference sequence). V shed 5 bases and J 4 bases; nucleotides not matched to a gene: 11. This clone was observed a few times. The assay was immunoSEQ multiplex PCR, and TCRdb's table has in-frame clones only and misses some. Of about 190,000 clones listed, roughly three quarters are singletons. The rearrangement links TRBV27 to TRBJ2-5, with TRBD1 identical over 9 bases. This receptor was obtained from a woman aged 80 or over with COVID-19, enrolled during active disease. The sequenced sample consisted of peripheral blood. This CDR3 is CASSGRTGVFRETQYF. In nucleotides, the CDR3 is TGTGCCAGCAGTGGACGGACAGGGGTTTTCCGAGAGACCCAGTACTTC.